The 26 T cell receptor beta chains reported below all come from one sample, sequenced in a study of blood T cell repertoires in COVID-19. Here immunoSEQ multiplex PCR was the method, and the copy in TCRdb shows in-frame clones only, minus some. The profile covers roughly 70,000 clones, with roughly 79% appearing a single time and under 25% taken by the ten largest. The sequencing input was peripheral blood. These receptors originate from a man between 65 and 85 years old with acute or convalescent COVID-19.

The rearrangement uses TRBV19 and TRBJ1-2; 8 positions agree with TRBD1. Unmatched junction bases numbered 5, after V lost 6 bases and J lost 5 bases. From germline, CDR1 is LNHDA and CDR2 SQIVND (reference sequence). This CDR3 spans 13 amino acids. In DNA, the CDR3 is TGTGCCAGTAGACAGGGGGGTCTATATGGCTACACCTTC. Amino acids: CASRQGGLYGYTF. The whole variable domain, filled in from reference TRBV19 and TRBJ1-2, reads DGGITQSPKYLFRKEGQNVTLSCEQNLNHDAMYWYRQDPGQGLRLIYYSQIVNDFQKGDIAEGYSVSREKKESFPLTVTSAQKNPTAFYLCASRQGGLYGYTFGSGTRLTVV.

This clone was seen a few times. In DNA, the CDR3 is TGCGCCAGCAGTGAGCTTAGCGGAGGGGAGGATACGCAGTATTTT. It is translated as CASSELSGGEDTQYF. The chain couples TRBV10-1 to TRBJ2-3, with D perhaps TRBD2 (6 bases). The germline gives CDR1 WNHNN, CDR2 SYGVQD (reference sequence). V was pared by 2 bases and J by 6 bases, with 15 bases between. The CDR3 is 15 residues long.

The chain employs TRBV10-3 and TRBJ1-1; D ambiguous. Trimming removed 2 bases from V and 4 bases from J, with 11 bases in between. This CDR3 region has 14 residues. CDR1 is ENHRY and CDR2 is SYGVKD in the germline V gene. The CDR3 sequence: CAISERETGTEAFF. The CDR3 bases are TGTGCCATCAGTGAGAGGGAGACGGGCACTGAAGCTTTCTTT.

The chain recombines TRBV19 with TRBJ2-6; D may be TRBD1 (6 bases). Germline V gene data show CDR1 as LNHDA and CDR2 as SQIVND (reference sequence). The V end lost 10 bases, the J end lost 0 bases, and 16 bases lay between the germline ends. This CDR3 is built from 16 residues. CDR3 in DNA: TGTGCCACCACAGGGACGGCCAGCTCTGGGGCCAACGTCCTGACTTTC. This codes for CATTGTASSGANVLTF.

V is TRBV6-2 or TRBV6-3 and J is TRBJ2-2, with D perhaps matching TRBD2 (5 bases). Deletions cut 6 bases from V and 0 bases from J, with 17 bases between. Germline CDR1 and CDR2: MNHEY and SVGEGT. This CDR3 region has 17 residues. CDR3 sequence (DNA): TGTGCCAGCAGATACGACCGGGGATTGGCGAACACCGGGGAGCTGTTTTTT. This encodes CASRYDRGLANTGELFF.

CDR3 amino acids: CASSYSSGVGYGYTF. The CDR3 nucleotides are TGTGCCAGCAGTTACTCTTCAGGTGTGGGCTATGGCTACACCTTC. The V gene is TRBV6-5, the J gene TRBJ1-2; D is undetermined. Trimming took off 0 bases at V and 4 bases at J, with 12 bases between the two ends. The V gene's germline CDR1 is MNHEY and CDR2 SVGAGI. The CDR3 contains 15 residues.

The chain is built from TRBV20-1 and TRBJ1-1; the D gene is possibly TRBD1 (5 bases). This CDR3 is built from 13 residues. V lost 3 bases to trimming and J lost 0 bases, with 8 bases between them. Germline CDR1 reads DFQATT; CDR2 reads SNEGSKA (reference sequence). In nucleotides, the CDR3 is TGCAGTGCTAGTCCGGACATGAACACTGAAGCTTTCTTT. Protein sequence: CSASPDMNTEAFF.

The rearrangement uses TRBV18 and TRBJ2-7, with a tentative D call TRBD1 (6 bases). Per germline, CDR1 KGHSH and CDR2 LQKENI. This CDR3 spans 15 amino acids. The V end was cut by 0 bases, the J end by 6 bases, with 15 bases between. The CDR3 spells CASSPPLTGRFEQYF. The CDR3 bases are TGTGCCAGCTCACCACCTTTGACAGGCAGGTTCGAGCAGTACTTC.

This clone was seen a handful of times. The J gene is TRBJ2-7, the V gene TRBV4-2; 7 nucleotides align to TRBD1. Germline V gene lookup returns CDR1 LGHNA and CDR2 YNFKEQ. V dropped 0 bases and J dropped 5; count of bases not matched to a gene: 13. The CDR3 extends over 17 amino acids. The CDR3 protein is CASSQERGLSGSHEQYF. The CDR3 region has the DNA TGTGCCAGCAGCCAAGAAAGGGGGCTCTCGGGGTCCCACGAGCAGTACTTC.

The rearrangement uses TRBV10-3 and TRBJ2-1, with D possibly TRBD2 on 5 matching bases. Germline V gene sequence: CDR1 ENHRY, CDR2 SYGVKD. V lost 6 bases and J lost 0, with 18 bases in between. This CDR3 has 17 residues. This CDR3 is CAIRGRNTPSSYNEQFF. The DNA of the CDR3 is TGTGCCATCAGGGGGAGAAACACCCCGAGCTCCTACAATGAGCAGTTCTTC.

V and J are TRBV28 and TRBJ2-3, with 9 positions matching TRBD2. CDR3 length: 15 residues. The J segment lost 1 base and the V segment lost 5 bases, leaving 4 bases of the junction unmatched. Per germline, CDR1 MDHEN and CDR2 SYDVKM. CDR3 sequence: CASSSSGRGTDTQYF. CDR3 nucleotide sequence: TGTGCCAGCAGTAGTAGCGGGAGAGGCACAGATACGCAGTATTTT.

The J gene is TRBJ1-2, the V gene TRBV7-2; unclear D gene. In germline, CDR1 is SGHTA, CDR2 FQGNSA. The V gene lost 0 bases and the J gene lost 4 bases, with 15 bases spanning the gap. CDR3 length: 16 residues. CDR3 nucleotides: TGTGCCAGCAGCTTAGCCGCTGGATCCGAGGGCTATGGCTACACCTTC. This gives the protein CASSLAAGSEGYGYTF.

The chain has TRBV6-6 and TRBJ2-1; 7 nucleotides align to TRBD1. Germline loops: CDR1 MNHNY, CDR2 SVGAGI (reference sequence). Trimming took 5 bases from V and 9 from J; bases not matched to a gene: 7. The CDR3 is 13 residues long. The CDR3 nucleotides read TGTGCCAGCAGTGCCTTCAGGGGGAGTGAGCAGTTCTTC. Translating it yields CASSAFRGSEQFF.

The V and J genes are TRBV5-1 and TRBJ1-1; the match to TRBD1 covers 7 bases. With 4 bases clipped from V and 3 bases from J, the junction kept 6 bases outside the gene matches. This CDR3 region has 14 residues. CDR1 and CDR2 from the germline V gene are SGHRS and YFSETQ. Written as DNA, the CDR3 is TGCGCCAGCAGCGACCAGGGGGTTGACACTGAAGCTTTCTTT. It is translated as CASSDQGVDTEAFF.

The CDR3 coding sequence is TGTGCCAGCAGTTTGACAGGTTGGGCTTCCTACGAGCAGTACTTC. This sequence encodes CASSLTGWASYEQYF. The V gene is TRBV27, the J gene TRBJ2-7, with D perhaps matching TRBD1 (6 bases). The CDR3 length is 15 residues. The V gene's germline CDR1 is MNHEY and CDR2 SMNVEV (reference sequence). Trimming pared 3 bases from V and 1 base from J, leaving 13 bases between.

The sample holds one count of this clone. CDR3 amino acids: CASSPQGSSGNTIYF. DNA for the CDR3: TGCGCCAGCAGCCCCCAGGGCAGCTCTGGAAACACCATATATTTT. The rearrangement links TRBV5-1 to TRBJ1-3; TRBD1 is a possible D gene (5 bases). Trimming took 4 bases from V and 0 from J, leaving 11 bases between them. The CDR3 is 15 amino acids. The germline CDR1 and CDR2 sequences are SGHRS and YFSETQ. Together with reference TRBV5-1 and TRBJ1-3, the CDR3 gives the full variable domain: KAGVTQTPRYLIKTRGQQVTLSCSPISGHRSVSWYQQTPGQGLQFLFEYFSETQRNKGNFPGRFSGRQFSNSRSEMNVSTLELGDSALYLCASSPQGSSGNTIYFGEGSWLTVV.

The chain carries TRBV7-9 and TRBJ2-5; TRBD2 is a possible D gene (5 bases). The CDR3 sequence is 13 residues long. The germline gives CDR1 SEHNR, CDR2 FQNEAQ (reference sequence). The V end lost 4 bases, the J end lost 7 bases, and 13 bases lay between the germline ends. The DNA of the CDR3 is TGTGCCAGCAGCTCAAGGACCCGGGGGACCCAGTACTTC. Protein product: CASSSRTRGTQYF.

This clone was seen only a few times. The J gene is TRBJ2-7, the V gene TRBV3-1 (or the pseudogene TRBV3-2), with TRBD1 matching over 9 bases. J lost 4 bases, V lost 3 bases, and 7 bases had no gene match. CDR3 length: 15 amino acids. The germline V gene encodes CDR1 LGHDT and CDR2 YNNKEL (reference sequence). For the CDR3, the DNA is TGTGCCAGCAGCCAGGGGGACAGGGCTCCATACGAGCAGTACTTC. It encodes CASSQGDRAPYEQYF.

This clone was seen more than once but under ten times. CDR3 sequence reads: CASVGQQGYEQYF. The CDR3 coding sequence is TGTGCCAGCGTTGGTCAACAGGGTTACGAGCAGTACTTC. The genes are TRBV12-3 or TRBV12-4 and TRBJ2-7, with a tentative D call TRBD1 (6 bases). V was pared by 8 bases and J by 4 bases, with 15 bases between. CDR3 length equals 13 residues.

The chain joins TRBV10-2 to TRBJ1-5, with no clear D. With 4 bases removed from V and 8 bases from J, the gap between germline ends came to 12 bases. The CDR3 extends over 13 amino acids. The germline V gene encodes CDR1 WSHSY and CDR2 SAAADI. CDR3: CASSGFQEKPQHF. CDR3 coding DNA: TGCGCCAGCAGTGGGTTCCAGGAAAAGCCCCAGCATTTT.

This CDR3 reads CATSRAPRFYEQYF. CDR3 nucleotide sequence: TGTGCCACCAGCAGAGCCCCCCGGTTCTACGAGCAGTACTTC. This chain links TRBV15 with TRBJ2-7, with D uncertain. V lost 1 base to trimming and J lost 3 bases, with 10 bases between them. Germline assignment: CDR1 LNHNV and CDR2 YYDKDF (reference sequence). The CDR3 covers 14 residues.

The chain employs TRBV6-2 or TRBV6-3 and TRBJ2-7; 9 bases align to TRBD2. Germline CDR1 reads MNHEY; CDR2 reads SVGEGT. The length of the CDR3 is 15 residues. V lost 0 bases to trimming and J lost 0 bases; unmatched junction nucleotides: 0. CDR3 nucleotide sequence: TGTGCCAGCAGTTACTCGACTAGCGGCTCCTACGAGCAGTACTTC. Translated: CASSYSTSGSYEQYF.

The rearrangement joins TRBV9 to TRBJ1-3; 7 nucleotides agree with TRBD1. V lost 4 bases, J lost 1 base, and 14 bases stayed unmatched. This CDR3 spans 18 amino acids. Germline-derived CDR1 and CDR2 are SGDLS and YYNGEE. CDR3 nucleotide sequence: TGTGCCAGCAGCCCCATGGAGGGACAGACCTATTCTGGAAACACCATATATTTT. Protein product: CASSPMEGQTYSGNTIYF.

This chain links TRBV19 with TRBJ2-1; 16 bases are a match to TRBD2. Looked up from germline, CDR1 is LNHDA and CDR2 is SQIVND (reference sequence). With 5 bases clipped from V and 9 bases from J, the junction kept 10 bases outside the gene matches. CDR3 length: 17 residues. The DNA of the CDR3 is TGTGCCAGTAGTTTCTCAGGGACTAGCGGGAGGGCCGGTGAGCAGTTCTTC. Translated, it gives CASSFSGTSGRAGEQFF.

CDR3 sequence reads: CAISSGTGGVSEQFF. In nucleotides, the CDR3 is TGTGCCATCAGTTCCGGGACAGGGGGCGTTAGTGAGCAGTTCTTC. The chain joins TRBV10-3 to TRBJ2-1; the match to TRBD1 covers 12 bases. CDR3 length: 15 residues. Germline trimming cut 5 bases from V and 9 bases from J; bases unmatched to any gene: 8. The V gene's germline CDR1 is ENHRY and CDR2 SYGVKD.

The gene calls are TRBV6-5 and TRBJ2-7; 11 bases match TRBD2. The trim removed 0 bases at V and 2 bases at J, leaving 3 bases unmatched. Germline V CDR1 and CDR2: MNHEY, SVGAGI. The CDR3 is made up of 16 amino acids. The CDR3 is CASSYSGLAVTYEQYF. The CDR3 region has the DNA TGTGCCAGCAGTTACTCGGGACTAGCGGTAACCTACGAGCAGTACTTC.